This T cell receptor (beta chain) was sequenced during a study of tumor-infiltrating lymphocytes in primary liver carcinoma (dated by TCRdb to the late 2010s). About the full investigation: Hepatocellular carcinoma (four) or combined HCC and intrahepatic cholangiocarcinoma (one) was present in the five patients, who were three men and two women aged 30 to 69 years. A total of some 35 specimens from 5 patients went through TCRbeta repertoire sequencing, namely 25 tumor regions, 5 adjacent noncancerous liver tissues and 5 peripheral blood samples. TCRbeta repertoire sequencing, expression microarrays and whole-exome sequencing were combined in the study across five regions of each liver tumor, with adjacent normal tissue and blood also included. Technical replicate repertoires showed high reproducibility, with mean shared-clone rates roughly 0.87 and correlation coefficients above 0.95. Agilent mRNA microarray profiling was performed on the roughly 24 tumor region samples to relate TCRbeta repertoire diversity to the local molecular phenotype. Samples yielded roughly 3.5 to 8 million productive TCRbeta reads; read depth did not differ significantly between tissue types. Tumors of the five patients were stage T1-T3 N0M0 with maximum diameters of roughly 4.2 to 11 cm.

The CDR3 measures 13 amino acids from cysteine to phenylalanine. Only the CDR3 DNA is retained, 39 bases long and in frame from the first base. Based on the germline V gene, the CDR1 and CDR2 sequences are SGHRS and YFSETQ. Without any cell sorting, total RNA and DNA were co-extracted from roughly 18-30 mg of bulk tissue using the AllPrep DNA/RNA mini kit. Between November 2015 and 2016, about five patients in China with histopathologically diagnosed primary liver carcinoma had their tumors surgically resected. Patients had chronic HBV infection and were treatment-naive at sampling. Five spatially separated regions were sampled per tumor: superior, inferior, left-lateral and right-lateral poles, plus the tumor centre. Histology showed that every tumor sample contained more than 80% viable tumor cells. Each fresh piece of tumor and adjacent tissue was cut in two, with one half stored in RNAlater at -80 degrees C and the other half sent for histology.

Concerning this clonotype: Its antigen is not yet known. Base qualities are not recorded, but no much larger clone differs from it by a single base.

Using a constant-region primer and ProtoScript II reverse transcriptase, TCRbeta-specific cDNA was reverse-transcribed from 500 ng total RNA. Three nested multiplex PCR rounds, following a slightly modified ARM-PCR procedure, were used to build the TCRbeta libraries. Each of the first two PCR rounds ran for around 10 cycles using multiplex TRBV1-TRBV30 forward primers together with a Cbeta reverse primer. A final 25-cycle PCR with Deep VentR polymerase added sample barcodes and Illumina adapters. Before sequencing, amplicons of 200-500 bp were purified from gel using a QIAquick gel extraction kit. An Illumina HiSeq 2500 was used to sequence the TCRbeta amplicons with 250-bp paired-end reads. The paper's processing steps were these. Quality trimming of reads was performed with Trimmomatic v0.33, and paired reads were merged with FLASH v1.2.11 so that full CDR3 sequences could be recovered. V, D and J germline segments were assigned to the rearranged TCRbeta sequences by MiGEC v1.2.1b. Clonotype statistics and Shannon-Wiener diversity indices were calculated with VDJtools v1.0.0. Except for diversity analysis, only each sample's 250 most abundant clonotypes were used in subsequent analyses to reduce sampling bias. TCRdb reprocessing: public reads trimmed at Q25 with fastp, clones called with MiXCR, in-frame beta chains kept. Each entry merges the rows of one CDR3 protein and shows their most common DNA and genes. The V and J calls reflect TCRdb's pipeline rather than the authors' work. The sample records 40,000 to 60,000 distinct CDR3 sequences, approximately 70% of which are singletons. The ten largest clones add up to 29% of the sample.

General findings and caveats noted by the study authors: Repertoire overlap was found to be higher between tumor regions (mean roughly 36%) than between tumor-adjacent (around 17%) or tumor-blood (roughly 15%) pairs, consistent with antigen-driven expansion. Since the samples were bulk and unsorted, there was no way to compare CD4+ and CD8+ T cell repertoires. Compared with blood, tumors had a significantly larger share of the repertoire taken up by the top 250 clones (p = 0.039). With just five patients in the study, the authors point out that the findings should be validated in a larger study. Because only the TCR beta chain was sequenced and unpaired alpha chains were not captured, true repertoire diversity is likely underestimated. Only roughly 7-24% of top clones appeared in all five regions of a tumor, which suggests that tumor-infiltrating T cells are spatially heterogeneous.

The sequenced material came from liver tumor tissue from sampling region 5. The cell subset or site label for this specimen denotes: tumor region T5, tumor centre. The V gene is TRBV5-1 and the J gene is TRBJ2-6, with the D gene call left open. This TCR came from a man between 35 and 55 years old with primary liver carcinoma and hepatitis B virus infection. The DNA reads TGCGCAGGCAGCTTAGCTGGGGCCAACGTCCTGACTTTC. This gives the protein CAGSLAGANVLTF.